Shown below are 28 T cell receptor beta chains from a single sample sequenced in a study of PD-1 blockade in classical Hodgkin lymphoma. The sample's time point: newly diagnosed, previously untreated cHL patient sample. Investigators isolated CD4+ T cells from thawed PBMCs through magnetic negative selection. Only in-frame clones appear in the TCRdb table, and some are missing; sequencing was by immunoSEQ multiplex PCR. Among about 24,000 clones listed, about 90% were seen once. Input material: CD4+ T cells from blood. These receptors were collected from a human donor with classical Hodgkin lymphoma.

This chain uses TRBV5-6 with TRBJ1-1; no definite D call. CDR1 is SGHDT, CDR2 YYEEEE, per germline. Trimming took off 0 bases at V and 5 bases at J, with 2 bases between the two ends. This CDR3 is 11 amino acids long. The CDR3 DNA reads as TGTGCCAGCAGCTTGGGGACTGAAGCTTTCTTT. This gives the protein CASSLGTEAFF.

This clone showed up just a few times. The chain couples TRBV6-1 to TRBJ1-2; no firm D call. The CDR3 spans 12 residues. Germline V gene lookup returns CDR1 MNHNS and CDR2 SASEGT. V gave up 6 bases and J gave up 6 bases, with 11 bases separating them. The CDR3 sequence is CASSAGEDGYTF. CDR3 nucleotide sequence: TGTGCCAGCAGCGCCGGTGAGGATGGCTACACCTTC.

The chain joins TRBV7-8 to TRBJ1-5, with TRBD1 identical over 7 bases. This CDR3 contains 17 residues. Per germline, CDR1 SGHVS and CDR2 FQNEAQ. V lost 5 bases and J lost 5; bases outside the gene matches: 15. The CDR3 here is CASSPLRGRQGHQPQHF. The CDR3 nucleotides are TGTGCCAGCAGCCCCCTACGCGGCCGACAGGGCCATCAGCCCCAGCATTTT.

This chain uses TRBV18 with TRBJ2-5; 7 nucleotides match TRBD1. The CDR3 length is 16 residues. The germline V gene encodes CDR1 KGHSH and CDR2 LQKENI. The ends lost 1 base at V and 4 bases at J; junction bases unmatched: 9. CDR3 region: CASSPRGPTGPETQYF. Written as DNA, the CDR3 is TGTGCCAGCTCACCACGGGGTCCGACAGGGCCAGAGACCCAGTACTTC.

V gene TRBV11-2 combines with J gene TRBJ1-2; possible D gene TRBD1, 6 bases. The CDR3 has 14 amino acids. In germline, CDR1 is SGHAT, CDR2 FQNNGV. V gave up 5 bases and J gave up 7 bases, with 17 bases separating them. The CDR3 loop reads CASSLAGGLAGYTF. CDR3 nucleotides: TGTGCCAGCAGCCTAGCGGGGGGCTTAGCTGGCTACACCTTC.

The chain combines TRBV4-1 with TRBJ2-7, with no clear D. V dropped 0 bases and J dropped 0 bases, with 9 bases sitting between them. Germline values: CDR1 MGHRA, CDR2 YSYEKL. The CDR3 sequence is 15 residues long. The CDR3: CASSQDRAVSYEQYF. The CDR3 coding sequence is TGCGCCAGCAGCCAAGATCGTGCAGTCTCCTACGAGCAGTACTTC.

The rearrangement joins TRBV19 to TRBJ1-1; D unclear. V gave up 3 bases and J gave up 3 bases, with 11 bases separating them. The CDR3 has 14 amino acids. The germline CDR1 and CDR2 sequences are LNHDA and SQIVND (reference sequence). The CDR3 DNA is TGTGCCAGTAGTATTGTGGCCCGGGACACTGAAGCTTTCTTT. This translates into CASSIVARDTEAFF.

J is TRBJ1-5 and V is TRBV7-2; D might be TRBD1 (5 bases). The CDR3 loop spans 15 amino acids. V was clipped by 4 bases and J by 3 bases, with 13 bases between them. Looked up from germline, CDR1 is SGHTA and CDR2 is FQGNSA. CDR3 DNA sequence: TGTGCCAGCAGCTCGTTGGGACTCCTCAATCAGCCCCAGCATTTT. As protein: CASSSLGLLNQPQHF.

CDR3 nucleotide sequence: TGCGCCAGCAGCCACAAGCGACAGGGGGCGTTTGACATTCAGTACTTC. Translation: CASSHKRQGAFDIQYF. V gene TRBV4-1 combines with J gene TRBJ2-4; 10 bases are a match to TRBD1. This CDR3 contains 16 residues. The J segment lost 8 bases and the V segment lost 3 bases, leaving 10 bases of the junction unmatched. CDR1 and CDR2 from the germline V gene are MGHRA and YSYEKL.

The chain uses TRBV5-1 and TRBJ2-7, with D tentatively TRBD1 or TRBD2 (5 bases each). V lost 3 bases and J lost 2, with 12 bases in between. Per germline, CDR1 SGHRS and CDR2 YFSETQ. This CDR3 has 14 amino acids. DNA of the CDR3: TGCGCCAGCAGCTCCCGGGACGGCCCCTACGAGCAGTACTTC. Its protein product is CASSSRDGPYEQYF. Using reference TRBV5-1 and TRBJ2-7 for the parts outside the CDR3, the full variable domain is KAGVTQTPRYLIKTRGQQVTLSCSPISGHRSVSWYQQTPGQGLQFLFEYFSETQRNKGNFPGRFSGRQFSNSRSEMNVSTLELGDSALYLCASSSRDGPYEQYFGPGTRLTVT.

This clone occurred once. The chain recombines TRBV18 with TRBJ2-7; 7 bases map to TRBD1. Germline V lookup: CDR1 KGHSH, CDR2 LQKENI. The J segment lost 2 bases and the V segment lost 3 bases, leaving 7 bases of the junction unmatched. The CDR3 is made up of 15 amino acids. The chain's CDR3 is CASSPRDSLPYEQYF. CDR3 nucleotide sequence: TGTGCCAGCTCACCCCGGGACAGTCTTCCCTACGAGCAGTACTTC.

The chain employs TRBV27 and TRBJ1-2; D possibly corresponds to TRBD1 (5 bases). Germline V gene lookup returns CDR1 MNHEY and CDR2 SMNVEV (reference sequence). V dropped 4 bases and J dropped 3 bases, with 21 bases sitting between them. The CDR3 totals 17 residues. CDR3 DNA sequence: TGTGCCAGCAGTTCGCGGGCGACAGAGAGGGGTGACTATGGCTACACCTTC. Protein: CASSSRATERGDYGYTF.

V and J are TRBV9 and TRBJ2-7; no definite D call. Germline-derived CDR1 and CDR2 are SGDLS and YYNGEE. Between the trimmed V and J ends, which lost 2 bases and 0 bases, there was a span of 9 bases. The CDR3 consists of 14 residues. Here the CDR3 DNA reads TGTGCCAGCAGCGTGTTGGCATTCTCCTACGAGCAGTACTTC. Amino acid sequence: CASSVLAFSYEQYF.

This sequence joins TRBV4-1 and TRBJ2-7; D gene uncertain. Trimming pared 4 bases from V and 0 bases from J, leaving 10 bases between. Germline values: CDR1 MGHRA, CDR2 YSYEKL. CDR3 length: 14 amino acids. CDR3 DNA: TGCGCCAGCAGCCCGCCCGGAGTCTCCTACGAGCAGTACTTC. Its translation: CASSPPGVSYEQYF.

This chain connects TRBV5-1 to TRBJ2-1, with D unresolved. Germline V gene sequence: CDR1 SGHRS, CDR2 YFSETQ. V gave up 4 bases and J gave up 4 bases, with 15 bases separating them. The CDR3 loop spans 15 amino acids. This chain's CDR3 is CASSPDGRKYNEQFF. As DNA, the CDR3 is TGCGCCAGCAGCCCCGACGGACGTAAATACAATGAGCAGTTCTTC.

The chain uses TRBV5-8 and TRBJ2-5, with unresolved D. This CDR3 is 15 amino acids long. Germline assignment: CDR1 SGHTS and CDR2 YDEGEE. Trimming pared 0 bases from V and 5 bases from J, leaving 14 bases between. The CDR3 region is CASSLVPGTGETQYF. In nucleotides, the CDR3 is TGTGCCAGCAGCTTGGTGCCAGGAACCGGGGAGACCCAGTACTTC.

In this sample, this clone turned up once. The CDR3 sequence is CASSLSGKAQPQHF. The CDR3 nucleotides read TGTGCCAGCAGCTTATCAGGGAAGGCTCAGCCCCAGCATTTT. This chain joins TRBV7-8 and TRBJ1-5; maybe TRBD1 (5 bases). This CDR3 contains 14 residues. Germline V gene data show CDR1 as SGHVS and CDR2 as FQNEAQ. Trimming pared 2 bases from V and 6 bases from J, leaving 11 bases between.

V is TRBV19 and J is TRBJ1-1, with D unclear. Per germline, CDR1 LNHDA and CDR2 SQIVND (reference sequence). The CDR3 is 13 residues long. The V gene lost 6 bases and the J gene lost 2 bases, with 10 bases spanning the gap. DNA of the CDR3: TGTGCCAGTAGCGGGGAAGCCAACACTGAAGCTTTCTTT. Translating it yields CASSGEANTEAFF.

V and J are TRBV20-1 and TRBJ2-1, with a possible D match to TRBD2 (7 bases). The CDR3 runs 11 residues. Germline-derived CDR1 and CDR2 are DFQATT and SNEGSKA (reference sequence). For the CDR3, the DNA is TGCGGGGGGGGGCCCGTAAATGAGCAGTTCTTC. It codes for CGGGPVNEQFF.

This clone was picked up one time. CDR3 in DNA: TGTGCCTTAAGGACGTTAACAGATACGCAGTATTTT. Translated, it gives CALRTLTDTQYF. The gene calls are TRBV2 and TRBJ2-3; D remains unclear. Per the germline V gene, CDR1 is SNHLY and CDR2 is FYNNEI. CDR3 length equals 12 residues. With 11 bases removed from V and 3 bases from J, the gap between germline ends came to 12 bases.

Only one count was recorded for this clone. The rearrangement uses TRBV28 and TRBJ2-3; TRBD2 matches 7 bases. Unmatched junction bases numbered 14, after V lost 4 bases and J lost 4 bases. CDR1 is MDHEN and CDR2 is SYDVKM in the germline V gene. CDR3 length: 17 residues. CDR3 in DNA: TGTGCCAGCAGTTCATGGACTAGACGGGAATTAGCAGATACGCAGTATTTT. Translated: CASSSWTRRELADTQYF. The entire variable domain, with the rest obtained from reference TRBV28 and TRBJ2-3, is as follows: DVKVTQSSRYLVKRTGEKVFLECVQDMDHENMFWYRQDPGLGLRLIYFSYDVKMKEKGDIPEGYSVSREKKERFSLILESASTNQTSMYLCASSSWTRRELADTQYFGPGTRLTVL.

This chain uses TRBV11-2 with TRBJ1-4, with TRBD1 as a possible D gene (5 bases). V was trimmed by 3 bases and J by 1 base, leaving 12 bases between them. Germline CDR1 SGHAT, CDR2 FQNNGV. The length of the CDR3 is 16 residues. The CDR3 nucleotides are TGTGCCAGCAGCTTGGGGCTAAGGGGAACTAATGAAAAACTGTTTTTT. Encoded protein: CASSLGLRGTNEKLFF.

The genes are TRBV11-2 and TRBJ2-3; 9 bases line up with TRBD1. The germline CDR1 and CDR2 sequences are SGHAT and FQNNGV. Trimming at V came to 5 bases and at J to 0 bases, leaving 9 bases not matched to a gene. This CDR3 has 17 amino acids. The CDR3 DNA follows: TGTGCCAGCAGCCCCCCCTGGGGACAGGGCAGCACAGATACGCAGTATTTT. Protein sequence: CASSPPWGQGSTDTQYF. Based on the CDR3 plus reference TRBV11-2 and TRBJ2-3, the full variable domain is EAGVAQSPRYKIIEKRQSVAFWCNPISGHATLYWYQQILGQGPKLLIQFQNNGVVDDSQLPKDRFSAERLKGVDSTLKIQPAKLEDSAVYLCASSPPWGQGSTDTQYFGPGTRLTVL.

The chain is built from TRBV18 and TRBJ2-3; a possible D gene is TRBD1 (6 bases). The ends were cut back, 2 bases at V and 2 bases at J, with 14 bases in the middle. The CDR3 runs to 16 residues. Germline-derived CDR1 and CDR2 are KGHSH and LQKENI. CDR3 DNA: TGTGCCAGCTCACCAGGAGCCAGGGGATCCACAGATACGCAGTATTTT. Amino acid sequence: CASSPGARGSTDTQYF.

This rearrangement joins TRBV18 to TRBJ2-7; TRBD2 agrees at 9 bases. The CDR3 consists of 16 residues. Germline CDR1 and CDR2: KGHSH and LQKENI. The trim removed 1 base at V and 6 bases at J, leaving 10 bases unmatched. CDR3 sequence (DNA): TGTGCCAGCTCACCACGTGATGTAGCGGGGGCTCGCGAGCAGTACTTC. It specifies CASSPRDVAGAREQYF. Based on the CDR3 plus reference TRBV18 and TRBJ2-7, the full variable domain is NAGVMQNPRHLVRRRGQEARLRCSPMKGHSHVYWYRQLPEEGLKFMVYLQKENIIDESGMPKERFSAEFPKEGPSILRIQQVVRGDSAAYFCASSPRDVAGAREQYFGPGTRLTVT.

This chain uses TRBV6-5 with TRBJ2-7, with D possibly matching TRBD1 (6 bases). Deletions cut 4 bases from V and 7 bases from J, with 17 bases between. Germline loops: CDR1 MNHEY, CDR2 SVGAGI. CDR3 length: 14 residues. CDR3 in amino acids: CASSWGSQGAEQYF. The CDR3 DNA reads TGTGCCAGCAGTTGGGGCTCACAGGGCGCAGAGCAGTACTTC.

This chain joins TRBV2 and TRBJ1-6; TRBD1 might be the D (5 bases). The V gene lost 10 bases and the J gene lost 2 bases, with 21 bases spanning the gap. This CDR3 region has 17 residues. Per the germline V gene, CDR1 is SNHLY and CDR2 is FYNNEI. The CDR3 spells CATNRDSLETYNSPLHF. DNA for the CDR3: TGTGCCACCAATCGGGACTCCCTAGAAACCTATAATTCACCCCTCCACTTT.

The chain employs TRBV5-5 and TRBJ2-5; D is perhaps TRBD1 or TRBD2 (6 bases each). The ends were cut back, 2 bases at V and 5 bases at J, with 10 bases in the middle. The CDR3 is 13 amino acids. CDR1 is SGHKS and CDR2 is YYEKEE in the germline V gene (reference sequence). DNA of the CDR3: TGTGCCAGCAGCTTACGGGGGCCTGAGACCCAGTACTTC. It specifies CASSLRGPETQYF.